Listed below are T cell receptor beta chains from one sample, sequenced in a study of CD8 T cells in ankylosing spondylitis. In TCRdb, the 5' RACE reads were re-called with MiXCR into one record per CDR3 protein. The sample lists 650,000 to 800,000 distinct CDR3 sequences, around 20% seen once, with 19% in the top ten. The source material was blood, either unsorted or a sorted T cell fraction (not recorded which). The receptors shown here come from a male donor with ankylosing spondylitis. CDR3s include the opening cysteine and the closing phenylalanine or tryptophan. A D gene is named only where the DNA matches it firmly. A clone size is listed for some rows: how often the clone was seen (once, few, many), or a class if it is expanded.

few	TRBJ2-1	TRBD2	TRBV29-1	CSVEDETSGRGEQFF	TGCAGCGTTGAAGATGAAACTAGCGGGAGGGGTGAGCAGTTCTTC
NA	TRBJ2-7	NA	TRBV25-1	CASSESEGYEQYF	TGTGCCAGCAGTGAATCGGAGGGCTACGAGCAGTACTTC
NA	TRBJ1-2	NA	TRBV24-1	CATSSEGLDYGYTF	TGTGCCACCTCATCCGAAGGGCTCGACTATGGCTACACCTTC
few	TRBJ1-6	NA	TRBV9	CASSVDGQFNSPLHF	TGTGCCAGCAGCGTAGATGGACAGTTCAATTCACCCCTCCACTTT
NA	TRBJ2-7	TRBD2	TRBV27	CASSGTSGNYEQYF	TGTGCCAGCAGCGGGACTAGCGGGAACTACGAGCAGTACTTC
NA	TRBJ2-5	NA	TRBV7-7	CASSLRGGKTQYF	TGTGCTAGCAGTCTAAGGGGGGGGAAGACCCAGTACTTC
few	TRBJ2-3	TRBD1	TRBV29-1	CSVDDIAGQGSTDTQYF	TGCAGCGTTGATGATATTGCGGGACAGGGAAGCACAGATACGCAGTATTTT
few	TRBJ2-3	NA	TRBV7-2	CASRGPAHDTQYF	TGTGCCAGCAGGGGACCCGCCCACGATACGCAGTATTTT
NA	TRBJ2-1	TRBD1	TRBV12-3/TRBV12-4	CASSPRGGPRNEQFF	TGTGCCAGCAGTCCACGAGGGGGCCCCCGCAATGAGCAGTTCTTC
few	TRBJ2-6	TRBD1	TRBV12-3/TRBV12-4	CASSKTGAGANVLTF	TGTGCCAGCAGTAAGACAGGGGCTGGGGCCAACGTCCTGACTTTC
NA	TRBJ2-3	NA	TRBV10-3	CAISDGLPTDTQYF	TGTGCCATCAGTGATGGACTACCCACAGATACGCAGTATTTT
NA	TRBJ2-3	TRBD2	TRBV20-1	CSASTSGRTGTQYF	TGCAGTGCTTCGACTAGCGGGAGGACGGGGACGCAGTATTTT
NA	TRBJ2-7	NA	TRBV15	CATSRGGVPSNEQYF	TGTGCCACCAGCAGAGGGGGTGTACCTTCCAACGAGCAGTACTTC
once	TRBJ1-6	NA	TRBV7-2	CASSLVQGGSPLHF	TGTGCCAGCAGCTTAGTACAGGGTGGGTCACCCCTCCACTTT
few	TRBJ2-7	TRBD2	TRBV20-1	CSAPLAGPYEQYF	TGCAGTGCGCCACTAGCGGGTCCCTACGAGCAGTACTTC
few	TRBJ2-1	TRBD2	TRBV7-2	CASSLAQGLGSNEQFF	TGTGCCAGCAGCTTAGCGCAGGGACTAGGGAGTAATGAGCAGTTCTTC
few	TRBJ2-3	TRBD2	TRBV15	CATSRPPTSGGTDTQYF	TGTGCCACCAGCAGACCCCCGACTAGCGGGGGCACAGATACGCAGTATTTT
NA	TRBJ2-3	TRBD2	TRBV30	CAWSLAGGTDTQYF	TGTGCCTGGAGCCTAGCGGGGGGCACAGATACGCAGTATTTT
few	TRBJ2-3	NA	TRBV6-1	CASSEFIEFTDTQYF	TGTGCCAGCAGTGAATTCATAGAATTCACAGATACGCAGTATTTT
few	TRBJ1-5	TRBD1	TRBV20-1	CSARDIQGMGHSNQPQHF	TGCAGTGCTAGAGACATACAGGGGATGGGGCATAGCAATCAGCCCCAGCATTTT
many	TRBJ2-1	TRBD2	TRBV7-8	CASSPRTSADNEQFF	TGTGCCAGCAGCCCTAGGACTAGCGCGGACAATGAGCAGTTCTTC
few	TRBJ1-3	NA	TRBV4-1	CASSQYGGSGNTIYF	TGCGCCAGCAGCCAATATGGGGGCTCTGGAAACACCATATATTTT
many	TRBJ2-2	TRBD2	TRBV5-6	CASSLYRSGRANTGELFF	TGTGCCAGCAGCTTGTATCGTAGCGGGAGAGCGAACACCGGGGAGCTGTTTTTT
NA	TRBJ2-1	NA	TRBV29-1	CSVDRQGWPSGHNEQFF	TGCAGCGTTGATAGACAGGGTTGGCCTAGCGGACACAATGAGCAGTTCTTC
NA	TRBJ2-2	NA	TRBV29-1	CSVQGRYTGELFF	TGCAGCGTCCAGGGAAGGTACACCGGGGAGCTGTTTTTT
NA	TRBJ1-3	NA	TRBV7-8	CASRDTGLGNTIYF	TGTGCCAGCAGGGACACAGGGCTTGGAAACACCATATATTTT
many	TRBJ2-2	NA	TRBV7-2	CASSPLARGNTGELFF	TGTGCCAGCAGCCCTCTAGCGCGAGGGAACACCGGGGAGCTGTTTTTT
few	TRBJ1-2	NA	TRBV29-1	CSAEKGTDDGYTF	TGCAGCGCCGAGAAGGGGACCGATGATGGCTACACCTTC
NA	TRBJ1-2	NA	TRBV20-1	CSARDTRGGYGYTF	TGCAGTGCTAGAGATACCAGGGGTGGCTATGGCTACACCTTC
NA	TRBJ2-1	TRBD1	TRBV5-1	CASSLQTGGNEQFF	TGCGCCAGCAGCTTGCAGACAGGGGGTAATGAGCAGTTCTTC
NA	TRBJ2-1	NA	TRBV10-3	CAIRGGESQFF	TGTGCCATCAGAGGAGGGGAATCCCAGTTCTTC
few	TRBJ2-1	NA	TRBV11-1	CASSPTTRGPPYNEQFF	TGTGCCAGCAGCCCAACAACCCGGGGCCCCCCGTACAATGAGCAGTTCTTC
few	TRBJ2-1	TRBD2	TRBV5-1	CASSFLAGGSYNEQFF	TGCGCCAGCAGCTTCCTAGCGGGGGGCTCCTACAATGAGCAGTTCTTC
NA	TRBJ2-7	NA	TRBV29-1	CSVEEGHEQYF	TGCAGCGTTGAAGAGGGCCACGAGCAGTACTTC
once	TRBJ2-2	NA	TRBV18	CASSSIATGELFF	TGTGCCAGCTCGTCAATAGCTACCGGGGAGCTGTTTTTT
few	TRBJ1-4	NA	TRBV12-3/TRBV12-4	CASSPPRGLGEKLFF	TGTGCCAGCAGCCCACCCCGGGGCCTGGGGGAAAAACTGTTTTTT
NA	TRBJ1-4	TRBD1	TRBV4-2	CASSQPSQGLGEKLFF	TGTGCCAGCAGCCAACCCTCACAGGGGTTAGGTGAAAAACTGTTTTTT
NA	TRBJ2-2	NA	TRBV28	CASTGGLNTGELFF	TGTGCCAGCACGGGGGGCCTGAACACCGGGGAGCTGTTTTTT
NA	TRBJ1-6	NA	TRBV12-3/TRBV12-4	CASSLRGASMNSPLHF	TGTGCCAGCAGTTTACGTGGGGCGAGTATGAATTCACCCCTCCACTTT
NA	TRBJ2-1	NA	TRBV2	CASSDPDTNNEQFF	TGTGCCAGCAGTGACCCCGACACTAACAATGAGCAGTTCTTC
many	TRBJ2-1	TRBD1	TRBV19	CASSTGTAYNEQFF	TGTGCCAGCAGTACCGGGACAGCCTACAATGAGCAGTTCTTC
once	TRBJ2-5	TRBD2	TRBV20-1	CSARRLAGRQETQYF	TGCAGTGCCAGACGACTAGCGGGGCGACAAGAGACCCAGTACTTC
few	TRBJ2-3	NA	TRBV24-1	CATSTPGRADTQYF	TGTGCCACCTCGACCCCGGGCAGGGCAGATACGCAGTATTTT
NA	TRBJ1-2	TRBD1	TRBV6-1	CASNKLLRDRGNYGYTF	TGTGCCAGCAACAAACTCCTCCGGGACAGGGGGAACTATGGCTACACCTTC
NA	TRBJ2-1	NA	TRBV4-3	CASSQDWGWNEQFF	TGCGCCAGCAGCCAAGACTGGGGTTGGAATGAGCAGTTCTTC
few	TRBJ2-5	NA	TRBV5-1	CASSLLPSYETQYF	TGCGCCAGCAGCTTGCTTCCTAGCTATGAGACCCAGTACTTC
NA	TRBJ1-2	TRBD1	TRBV28	CASSLWGQGVLGEGYTF	TGTGCCAGCAGTTTATGGGGACAGGGGGTCCTCGGTGAGGGCTACACCTTC
NA	TRBJ2-7	NA	TRBV29-1	CSVDEGCYEQYF	TGCAGCGTTGACGAGGGGTGTTACGAGCAGTACTTC
NA	TRBJ2-3	NA	TRBV28	CASSLNLFNADTQYF	TGTGCCAGCAGTTTAAACTTATTTAACGCAGATACGCAGTATTTT